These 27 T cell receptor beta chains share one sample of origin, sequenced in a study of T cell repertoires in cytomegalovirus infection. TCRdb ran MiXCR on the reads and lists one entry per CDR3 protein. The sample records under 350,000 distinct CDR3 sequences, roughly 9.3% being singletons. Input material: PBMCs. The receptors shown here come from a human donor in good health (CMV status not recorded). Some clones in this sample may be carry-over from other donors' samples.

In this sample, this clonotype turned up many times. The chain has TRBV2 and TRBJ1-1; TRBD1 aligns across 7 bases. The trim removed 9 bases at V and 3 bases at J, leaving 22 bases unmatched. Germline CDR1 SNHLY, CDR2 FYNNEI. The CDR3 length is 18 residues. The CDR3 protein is CAREGGTVEIGVDTEAFF. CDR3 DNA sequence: TGTGCCAGAGAAGGAGGGACAGTAGAGATCGGGGTAGACACTGAAGCTTTCTTT.

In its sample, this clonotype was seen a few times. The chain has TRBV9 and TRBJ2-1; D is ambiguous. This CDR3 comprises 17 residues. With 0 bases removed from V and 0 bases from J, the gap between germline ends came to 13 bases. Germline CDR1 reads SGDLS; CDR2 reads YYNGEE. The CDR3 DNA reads TGTGCCAGCAGCGTAGGATTGGCGCGGAGCTCCTACAATGAGCAGTTCTTC. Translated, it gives CASSVGLARSSYNEQFF.

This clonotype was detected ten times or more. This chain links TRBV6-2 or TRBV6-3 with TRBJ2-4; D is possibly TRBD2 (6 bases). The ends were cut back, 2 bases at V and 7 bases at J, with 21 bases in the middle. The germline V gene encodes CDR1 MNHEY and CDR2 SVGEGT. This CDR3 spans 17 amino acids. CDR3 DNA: TGTGCCAGCAGTTACCGCTTTGGGGGGTCCCTGGTGAACATTCAGTACTTC. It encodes CASSYRFGGSLVNIQYF.

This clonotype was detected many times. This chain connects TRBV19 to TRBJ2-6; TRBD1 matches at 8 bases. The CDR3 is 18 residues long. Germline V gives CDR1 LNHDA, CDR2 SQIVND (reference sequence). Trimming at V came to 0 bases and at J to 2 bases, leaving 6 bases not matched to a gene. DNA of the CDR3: TGTGCCAGTAGTATAGATTTCGGACAGGGACCTGGGGCCAACGTCCTGACTTTC. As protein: CASSIDFGQGPGANVLTF.

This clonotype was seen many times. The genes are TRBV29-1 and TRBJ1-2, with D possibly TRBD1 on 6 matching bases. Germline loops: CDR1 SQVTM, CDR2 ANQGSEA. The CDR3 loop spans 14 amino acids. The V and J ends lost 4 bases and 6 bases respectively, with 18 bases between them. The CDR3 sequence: CSVVFRGSRDGYTF. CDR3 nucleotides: TGCAGCGTTGTTTTTAGGGGGTCCCGGGATGGCTACACCTTC.

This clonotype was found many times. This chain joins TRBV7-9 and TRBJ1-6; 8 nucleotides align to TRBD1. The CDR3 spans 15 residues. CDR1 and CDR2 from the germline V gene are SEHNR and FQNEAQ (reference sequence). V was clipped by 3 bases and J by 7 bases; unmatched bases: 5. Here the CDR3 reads CASSLMDRANSPLHF. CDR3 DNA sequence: TGTGCCAGCAGCTTGATGGACAGGGCAAATTCACCCCTCCACTTT.

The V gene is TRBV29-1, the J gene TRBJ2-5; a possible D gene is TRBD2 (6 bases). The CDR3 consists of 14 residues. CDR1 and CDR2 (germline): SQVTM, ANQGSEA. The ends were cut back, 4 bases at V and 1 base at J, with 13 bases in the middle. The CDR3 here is CSVVRAGSQETQYF. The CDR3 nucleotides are TGCAGCGTTGTACGGGCGGGGTCCCAAGAGACCCAGTACTTC.

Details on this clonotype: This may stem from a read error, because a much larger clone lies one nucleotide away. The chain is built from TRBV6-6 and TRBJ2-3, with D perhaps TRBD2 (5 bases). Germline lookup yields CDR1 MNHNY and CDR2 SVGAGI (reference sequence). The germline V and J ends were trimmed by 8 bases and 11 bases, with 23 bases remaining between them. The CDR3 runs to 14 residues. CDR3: CASSDWESTNRQYF. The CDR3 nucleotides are TGTGCCAGCTCGGACTGGGAGTCGACGAATAGGCAGTATTTT.

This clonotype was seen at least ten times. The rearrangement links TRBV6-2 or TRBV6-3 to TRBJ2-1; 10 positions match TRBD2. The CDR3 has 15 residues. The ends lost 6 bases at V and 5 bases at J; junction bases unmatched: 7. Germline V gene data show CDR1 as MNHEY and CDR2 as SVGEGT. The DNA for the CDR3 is TGTGCCAGCAGCCTAGGGACTAGCGTCCACAATGAGCAGTTCTTC. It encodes CASSLGTSVHNEQFF.

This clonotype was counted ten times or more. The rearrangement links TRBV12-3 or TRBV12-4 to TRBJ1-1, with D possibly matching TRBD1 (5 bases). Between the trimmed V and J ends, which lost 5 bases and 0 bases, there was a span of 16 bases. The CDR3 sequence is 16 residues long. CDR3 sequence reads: CASSPGDSQLNTEAFF. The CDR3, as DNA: TGTGCCAGCAGTCCTGGGGACTCACAGTTGAACACTGAAGCTTTCTTT.

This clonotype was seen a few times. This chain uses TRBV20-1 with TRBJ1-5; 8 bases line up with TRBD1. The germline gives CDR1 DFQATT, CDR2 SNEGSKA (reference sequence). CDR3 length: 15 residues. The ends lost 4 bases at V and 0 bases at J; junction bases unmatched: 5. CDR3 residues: CSATTGANSNQPQHF. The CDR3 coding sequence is TGCAGTGCTACGACAGGGGCGAATAGCAATCAGCCCCAGCATTTT.

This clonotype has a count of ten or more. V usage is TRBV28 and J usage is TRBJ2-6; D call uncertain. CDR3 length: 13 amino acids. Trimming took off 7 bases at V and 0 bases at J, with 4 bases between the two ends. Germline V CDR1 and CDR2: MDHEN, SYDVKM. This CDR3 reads CASTFSGANVLTF. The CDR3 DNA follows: TGTGCCAGCACCTTCTCTGGGGCCAACGTCCTGACTTTC.

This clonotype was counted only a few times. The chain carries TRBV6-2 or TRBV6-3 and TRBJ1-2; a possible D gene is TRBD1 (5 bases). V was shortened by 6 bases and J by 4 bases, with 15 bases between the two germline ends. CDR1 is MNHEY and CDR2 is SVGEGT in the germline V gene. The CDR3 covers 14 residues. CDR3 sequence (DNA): TGTGCCAGCAGCCGGGACGGCGGGGTCTATGGCTACACCTTC. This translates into CASSRDGGVYGYTF.

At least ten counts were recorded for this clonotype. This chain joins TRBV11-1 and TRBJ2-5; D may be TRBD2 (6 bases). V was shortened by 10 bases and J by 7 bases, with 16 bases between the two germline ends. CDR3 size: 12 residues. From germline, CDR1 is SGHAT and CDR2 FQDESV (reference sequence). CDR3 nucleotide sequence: TGTGCCACCGAGGCGGGGATCGGGACCCAGTACTTC. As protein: CATEAGIGTQYF. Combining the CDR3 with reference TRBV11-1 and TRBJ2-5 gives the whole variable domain EAEVAQSPRYKITEKSQAVAFWCDPISGHATLYWYRQILGQGPELLVQFQDESVVDDSQLPKDRFSAERLKGVDSTLKIQPAELGDSAMYLCATEAGIGTQYFGPGTRLLVL.

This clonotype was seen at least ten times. CDR3 sequence: CASSVLTGGAKTQYF. CDR3 bases: TGTGCCAGCAGCGTCCTAACAGGGGGCGCAAAGACCCAGTACTTC. This chain uses TRBV28 with TRBJ2-5; 9 bases match TRBD1. V shed 6 bases and J 6 bases; nucleotides not matched to a gene: 11. The CDR3 totals 15 residues. Germline V gives CDR1 MDHEN, CDR2 SYDVKM.

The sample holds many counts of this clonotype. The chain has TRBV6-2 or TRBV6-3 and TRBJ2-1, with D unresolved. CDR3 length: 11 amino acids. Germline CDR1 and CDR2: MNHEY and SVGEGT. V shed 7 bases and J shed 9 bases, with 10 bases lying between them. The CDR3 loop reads CASTKSGEQFF. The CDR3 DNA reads TGTGCCAGCACAAAGTCTGGTGAGCAGTTCTTC.

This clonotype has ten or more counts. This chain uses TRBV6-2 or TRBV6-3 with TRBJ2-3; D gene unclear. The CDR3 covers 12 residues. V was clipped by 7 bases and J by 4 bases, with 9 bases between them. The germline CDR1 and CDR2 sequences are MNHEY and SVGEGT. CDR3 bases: TGTGCCAGCACCCAAAAGGCAGATACGCAGTATTTT. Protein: CASTQKADTQYF.

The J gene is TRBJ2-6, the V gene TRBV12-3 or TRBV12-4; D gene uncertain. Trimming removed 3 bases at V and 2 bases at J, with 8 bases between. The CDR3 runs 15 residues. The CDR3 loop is CASSFSGTGANVLTF. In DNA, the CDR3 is TGTGCCAGCAGTTTTTCGGGTACTGGGGCCAACGTCCTGACTTTC.

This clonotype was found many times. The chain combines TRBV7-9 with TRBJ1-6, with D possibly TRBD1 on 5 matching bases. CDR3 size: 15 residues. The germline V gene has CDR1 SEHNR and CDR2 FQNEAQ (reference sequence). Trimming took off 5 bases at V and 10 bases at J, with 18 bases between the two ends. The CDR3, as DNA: TGTGCCAGCAGCCTGGAGGGGATGCAGGGATCACCCCTCCACTTT. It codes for CASSLEGMQGSPLHF.

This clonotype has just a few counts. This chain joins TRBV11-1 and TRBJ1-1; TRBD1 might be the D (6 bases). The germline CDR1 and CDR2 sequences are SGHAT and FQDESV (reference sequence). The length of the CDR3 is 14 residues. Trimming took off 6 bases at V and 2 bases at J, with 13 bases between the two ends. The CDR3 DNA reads TGTGCCAGCAGTTACTCGGACAGCAACACTGAAGCTTTCTTT. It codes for CASSYSDSNTEAFF.

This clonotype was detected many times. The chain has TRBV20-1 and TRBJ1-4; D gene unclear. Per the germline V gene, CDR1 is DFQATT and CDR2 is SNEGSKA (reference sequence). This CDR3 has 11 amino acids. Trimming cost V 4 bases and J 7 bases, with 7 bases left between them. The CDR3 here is CSAIEAEKLFF. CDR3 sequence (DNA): TGCAGTGCTATCGAGGCTGAAAAACTGTTTTTT.

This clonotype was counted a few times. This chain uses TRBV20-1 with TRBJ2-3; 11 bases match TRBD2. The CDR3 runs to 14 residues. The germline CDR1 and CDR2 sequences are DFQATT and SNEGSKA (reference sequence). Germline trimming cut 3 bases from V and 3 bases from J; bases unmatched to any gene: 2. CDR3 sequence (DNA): TGCAGTGCTAGTAGCGGGGGGGCGACAGATACGCAGTATTTT. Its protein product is CSASSGGATDTQYF.

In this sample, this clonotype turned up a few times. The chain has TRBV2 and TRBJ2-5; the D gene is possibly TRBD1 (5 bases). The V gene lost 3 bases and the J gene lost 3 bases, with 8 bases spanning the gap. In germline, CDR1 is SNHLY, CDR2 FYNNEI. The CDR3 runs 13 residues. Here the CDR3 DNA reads TGTGCCAGCAGTGAGGGGCTAAAAGAGACCCAGTACTTC. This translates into CASSEGLKETQYF.

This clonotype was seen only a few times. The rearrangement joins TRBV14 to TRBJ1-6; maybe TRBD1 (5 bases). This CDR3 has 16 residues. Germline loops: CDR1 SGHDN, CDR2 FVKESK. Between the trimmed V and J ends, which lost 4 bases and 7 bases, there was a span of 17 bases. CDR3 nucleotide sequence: TGTGCCAGCAGCCCAACCGGGGACCCAGGGAATTCACCCCTCCACTTT. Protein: CASSPTGDPGNSPLHF.

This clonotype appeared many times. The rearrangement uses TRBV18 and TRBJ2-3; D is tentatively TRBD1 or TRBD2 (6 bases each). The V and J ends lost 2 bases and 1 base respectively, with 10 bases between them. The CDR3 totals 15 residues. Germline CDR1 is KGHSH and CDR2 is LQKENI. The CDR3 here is CASSPSGAGTDTQYF. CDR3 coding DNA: TGTGCCAGCTCACCATCGGGGGCCGGCACAGATACGCAGTATTTT.

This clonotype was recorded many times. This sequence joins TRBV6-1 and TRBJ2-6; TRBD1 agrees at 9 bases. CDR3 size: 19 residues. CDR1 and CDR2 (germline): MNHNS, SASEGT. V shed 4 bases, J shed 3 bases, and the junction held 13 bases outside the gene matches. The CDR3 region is CASSGGGTGFLLGANVLTF. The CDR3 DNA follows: TGTGCCAGCAGTGGGGGGGGGACAGGGTTCTTACTTGGGGCCAACGTCCTGACTTTC.

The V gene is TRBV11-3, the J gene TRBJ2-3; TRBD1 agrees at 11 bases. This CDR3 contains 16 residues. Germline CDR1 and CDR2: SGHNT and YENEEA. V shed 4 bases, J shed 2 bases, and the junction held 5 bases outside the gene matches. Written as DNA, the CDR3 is TGTGCCAGCAGCTCCTGGACAGGGGGCTCCACAGATACGCAGTATTTT. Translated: CASSSWTGGSTDTQYF.